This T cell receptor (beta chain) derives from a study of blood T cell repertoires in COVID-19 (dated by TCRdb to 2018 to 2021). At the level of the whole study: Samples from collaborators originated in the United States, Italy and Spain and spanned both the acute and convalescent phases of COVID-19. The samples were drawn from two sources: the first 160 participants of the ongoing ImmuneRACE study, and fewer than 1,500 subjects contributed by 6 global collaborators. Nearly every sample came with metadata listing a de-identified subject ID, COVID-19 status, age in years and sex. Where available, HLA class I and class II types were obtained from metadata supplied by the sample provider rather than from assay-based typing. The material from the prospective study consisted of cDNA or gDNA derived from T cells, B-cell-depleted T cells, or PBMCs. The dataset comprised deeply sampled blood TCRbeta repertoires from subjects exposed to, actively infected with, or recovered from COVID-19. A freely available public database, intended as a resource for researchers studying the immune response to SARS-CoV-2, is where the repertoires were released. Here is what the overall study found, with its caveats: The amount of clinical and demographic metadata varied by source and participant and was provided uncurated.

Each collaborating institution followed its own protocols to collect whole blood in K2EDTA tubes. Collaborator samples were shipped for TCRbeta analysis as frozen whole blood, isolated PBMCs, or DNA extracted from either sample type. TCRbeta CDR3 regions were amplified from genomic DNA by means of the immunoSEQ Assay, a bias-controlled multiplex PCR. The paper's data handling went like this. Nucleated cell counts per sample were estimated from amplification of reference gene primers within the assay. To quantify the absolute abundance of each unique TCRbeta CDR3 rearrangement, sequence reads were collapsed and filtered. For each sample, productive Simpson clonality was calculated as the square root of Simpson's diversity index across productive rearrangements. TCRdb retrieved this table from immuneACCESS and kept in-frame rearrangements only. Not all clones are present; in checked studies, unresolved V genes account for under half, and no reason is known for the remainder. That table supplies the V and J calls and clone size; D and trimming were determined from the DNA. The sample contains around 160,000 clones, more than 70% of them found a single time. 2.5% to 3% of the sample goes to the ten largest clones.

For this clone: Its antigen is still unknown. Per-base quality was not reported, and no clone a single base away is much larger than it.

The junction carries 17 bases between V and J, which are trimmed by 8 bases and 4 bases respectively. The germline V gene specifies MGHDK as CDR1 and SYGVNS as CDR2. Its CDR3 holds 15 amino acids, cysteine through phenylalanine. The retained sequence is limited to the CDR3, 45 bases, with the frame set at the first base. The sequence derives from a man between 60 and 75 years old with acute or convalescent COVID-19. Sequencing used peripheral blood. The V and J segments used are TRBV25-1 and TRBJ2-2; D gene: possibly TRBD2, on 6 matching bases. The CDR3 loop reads CASLRRGRLTGELFF. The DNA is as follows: TGTGCCAGCTTGAGGAGGGGTCGACTCACCGGGGAGCTGTTTTTT.